This T cell receptor (beta chain) is drawn from a study of cytomegalovirus exposure and HLA in healthy donors. Overall study: Both the approximately 130 validation repertoires and the roughly 640 first-cohort repertoires used the same platform, as reported by a later analysis.

The repertoire was sequenced with immunoSEQ multiplex PCR; TCRdb's copy has only in-frame clones and lacks some. The sample lists around 130,000 clones, roughly 90% seen once, with around 3.5% in the top ten. Study-wide results and caveats: The authors listed 150 to 200 TCR beta chains as cytomegalovirus-associated. Rare TCR sequences dominated, though some public TCRs recurred in many donors. According to a subsequent analysis, TCR clusters from the first cohort were inclined to appear together in the 120 or so validation repertoires.

Concerning this clone: Its antigen is still unknown.

Sequenced material: PBMCs. The receptor's source is a man aged 25-40 years in good health and CMV-seronegative.

CDR3 bases: TGTGCCAGCAGGAGGCAGCTTAACTCTGGAAACACCATATATTTT. Translation gives CASRRQLNSGNTIYF. The rearrangement links TRBV6-5 to TRBJ1-3; D is ambiguous. The CDR3 runs to 15 residues. CDR1 is MNHEY and CDR2 is SVGAGI in the germline V gene. V lost 6 bases and J 0 bases, leaving 12 bases between the germline ends.